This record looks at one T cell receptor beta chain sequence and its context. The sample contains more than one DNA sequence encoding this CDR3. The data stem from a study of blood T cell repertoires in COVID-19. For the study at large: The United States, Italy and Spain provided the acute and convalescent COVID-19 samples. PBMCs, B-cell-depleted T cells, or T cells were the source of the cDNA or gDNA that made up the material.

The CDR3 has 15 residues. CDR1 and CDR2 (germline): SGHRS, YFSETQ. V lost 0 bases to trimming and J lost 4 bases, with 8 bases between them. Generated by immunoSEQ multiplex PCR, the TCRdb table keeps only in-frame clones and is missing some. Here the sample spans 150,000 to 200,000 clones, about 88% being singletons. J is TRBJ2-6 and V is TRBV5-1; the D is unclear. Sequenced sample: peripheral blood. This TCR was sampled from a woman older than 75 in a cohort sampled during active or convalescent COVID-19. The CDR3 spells CASSLAGSGANVLTF. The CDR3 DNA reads TGCGCCAGCAGCTTGGCAGGCTCCGGGGCCAACGTCCTGACTTTC.